This TCR beta chain was documented in a study of T cells after yellow fever vaccination. Whole-study findings and limits: Reappearance after the booster was seen for most primary-vaccination clones, at 96% CD4 and around 88% CD8.

This clonotype was recorded at least ten times. What it binds is unknown. Germline CDR1 and CDR2: SGHTA and FQGTGA. Trimming cost V 0 bases and J 7 bases; bases outside gene matches: 7. The CDR3 loop spans 16 amino acids. A 5'RACE template-switching step, the method used to make TCR cDNA, added a universal primer site and UMIs. TCRdb fed the 5' RACE reads into MiXCR, producing one record per CDR3 protein. The repertoire holds a few hundred thousand distinct CDR3 sequences, with around 3.6% as singletons. The sequencing used PBMCs, collected on the day of the yellow fever booster vaccination. This TCR derives from a man aged 18 to 35 who received the YFV17D yellow fever vaccine. V is TRBV7-3 and J is TRBJ2-1; 9 nucleotides align to TRBD2. In nucleotides, the CDR3 is TGTGCCAGCAGCTTAACCCCTAGCGGGACGGGAAATGAGCAGTTCTTC. It translates to CASSLTPSGTGNEQFF. Together with reference TRBV7-3 and TRBJ2-1, the CDR3 gives the full variable domain: GAGVSQTPSNKVTEKGKYVELRCDPISGHTALYWYRQSLGQGPEFLIYFQGTGAADDSGLPNDRFFAVRPEGSVSTLKIQRTERGDSAVYLCASSLTPSGTGNEQFFGPGTRLTVL.